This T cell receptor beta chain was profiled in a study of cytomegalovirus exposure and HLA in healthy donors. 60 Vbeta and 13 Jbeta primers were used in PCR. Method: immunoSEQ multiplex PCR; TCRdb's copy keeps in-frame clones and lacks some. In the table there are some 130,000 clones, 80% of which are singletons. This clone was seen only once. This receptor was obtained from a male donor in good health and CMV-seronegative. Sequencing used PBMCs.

The CDR3 nucleotides read TGTGCCAGCAGCTTAGGTGGGTCCCCTTCAGGAGGCTACACCTTC. It encodes CASSLGGSPSGGYTF. This chain connects TRBV7-9 to TRBJ1-2, with D unclear. The V gene lost 1 base and the J gene lost 8 bases, with 17 bases spanning the gap. There are 15 residues in the CDR3. Germline CDR1 reads SEHNR; CDR2 reads FQNEAQ (reference sequence). The whole variable domain, remainder taken from reference TRBV7-9 and TRBJ1-2, is DTGVSQNPRHKITKRGQNVTFRCDPISEHNRLYWYRQTLGQGPEFLTYFQNEAQLEKSRLLSDRFSAERPKGSFSTLEIQRTEQGDSAMYLCASSLGGSPSGGYTFGSGTRLTVV.